This paragraph covers one T cell receptor beta chain sequence. Its antigen is unidentified. PCR amplification relied on 60 Vbeta primers (plus 13 Jbeta primers). Assay: immunoSEQ multiplex PCR; the TCRdb copy retains only in-frame clones and omits some. Altogether some 110,000 clones are present, 73% being singletons, with the ten largest covering under 5.5%. This CDR3 has 13 amino acids. Germline values: CDR1 ENHRY, CDR2 SYGVKD. Trimming cost V 11 bases and J 6 bases; bases outside gene matches: 10. These data come from a study of cytomegalovirus exposure and HLA in healthy donors. Study overall: Findings of an earlier analysis included under 140 million unique TCR beta sequences from some 180 million T cells. Whole-study results and caveats: The study found most TCR sequences rare, yet found some public TCRs in many donors. The likely origin of a cluster of highly shared sequence variants was a sequencing artifact.

The clonotype comes from a man aged 55 to 70 in good health and CMV-seropositive. The sequenced material came from PBMCs. The chain carries TRBV10-3 and TRBJ2-3; 8 bases map to TRBD1. Here the CDR3 reads CAASGGAGDTQYF. The CDR3 bases are TGTGCCGCCTCAGGGGGCGCAGGGGATACGCAGTATTTT.